The 22 T cell receptor beta chains below all came from one sample that was sequenced in a study of cytomegalovirus exposure and HLA in healthy donors. Primers included in the PCR were 60 Vbeta and 13 Jbeta primers. Libraries were prepared by immunoSEQ multiplex PCR; TCRdb keeps only in-frame clonotypes and omits some of them. This table has approximately 140,000 clones, roughly 83% appearing once. The source material was PBMCs. These receptors originate from a human donor in good health.

The V and J genes are TRBV28 and TRBJ2-1; 8 nucleotides agree with TRBD1. Losses at the gene ends were 5 bases for V and 7 bases for J; bases not matched to a gene: 7. CDR1 and CDR2 (germline): MDHEN, SYDVKM. The length of the CDR3 is 14 residues. Here the CDR3 DNA reads TGTGCCAGCAGTAGCAGGGGGCGTTGGAATGAGCAGTTCTTC. The encoded protein is CASSSRGRWNEQFF.

V is TRBV6-4 and J is TRBJ2-7, with D possibly TRBD1 on 5 matching bases. The ends were cut back, 6 bases at V and 0 bases at J, with 15 bases in the middle. This CDR3 contains 15 residues. Germline loops: CDR1 MRHNA, CDR2 SNTAGT. In DNA form, the CDR3 reads TGTGCCAGCAGCGACAGATCTCCTAACTCCTACGAGCAGTACTTC. This sequence encodes CASSDRSPNSYEQYF.

J is TRBJ2-6 and V is TRBV19, with D unclear. The CDR3 runs to 18 residues. Trimming pared 1 base from V and 0 bases from J, leaving 13 bases between. CDR1 is LNHDA, CDR2 SQIVND, per germline (reference sequence). CDR3 in amino acids: CASSIGRVAHSGANVLTF. DNA of the CDR3: TGTGCCAGTAGTATAGGCCGGGTAGCCCACTCTGGGGCCAACGTCCTGACTTTC.

CDR3 coding DNA: TGTGCCAGTAGTATCGGGGTGGCTGAGCAGTTCTTC. Encoded protein: CASSIGVAEQFF. The J gene is TRBJ2-1, the V gene TRBV19; TRBD2 might be the D (5 bases). The V gene lost 3 bases and the J gene lost 9 bases, with 9 bases spanning the gap. The CDR3 runs to 12 residues. CDR1 LNHDA and CDR2 SQIVND come from the germline V gene (reference sequence).

The rearrangement links TRBV6-6 to TRBJ1-2, with TRBD1 matching 7 bases. In germline, CDR1 is MNHNY, CDR2 SVGAGI (reference sequence). The V and J ends lost 5 bases and 2 bases, in that order; junction bases with no gene match: 5. There are 14 residues in the CDR3. CDR3 in amino acids: CASSTMTGNYGYTF. The CDR3 DNA reads as TGTGCCAGCAGTACTATGACAGGGAACTATGGCTACACCTTC.

The chain combines TRBV28 with TRBJ2-3; tentative D call: TRBD1 (6 bases). The V and J ends lost 2 bases and 0 bases respectively, with 12 bases between them. Germline V gives CDR1 MDHEN, CDR2 SYDVKM. The CDR3 loop spans 16 amino acids. DNA of the CDR3: TGTGCCAGCAGTTTAAGCAGGGGCCTTAGCACAGATACGCAGTATTTT. This translates into CASSLSRGLSTDTQYF.

The table lists this clone with a few counts. The V gene is TRBV7-3, the J gene TRBJ2-7; D is perhaps TRBD2 (6 bases). The V gene's germline CDR1 is SGHTA and CDR2 FQGTGA. This CDR3 is built from 14 residues. The V and J ends lost 5 bases and 2 bases respectively, with 13 bases between them. The CDR3 DNA follows: TGTGCCAGCAGCCGCGGGACTGGCACCTACGAGCAGTACTTC. Translation gives CASSRGTGTYEQYF.

The rearrangement links TRBV19 to TRBJ1-5; 7 bases fit TRBD1. CDR3 size: 13 residues. Germline loops: CDR1 LNHDA, CDR2 SQIVND (reference sequence). The V and J ends lost 3 bases and 7 bases, in that order; junction bases with no gene match: 3. The CDR3 loop reads CASSMTGKQPQHF. CDR3 bases: TGTGCCAGTAGTATGACAGGGAAACAGCCCCAGCATTTT.

This CDR3 reads CASSETGGAKEKLFF. Written as DNA, the CDR3 is TGTGCCAGCTCAGAGACAGGGGGAGCGAAGGAAAAACTGTTTTTT. V is TRBV18 and J is TRBJ1-4, with 9 bases matching TRBD1. V trimming: 5 bases; J trimming: 8 bases; junction bases outside the gene matches: 9. From germline, CDR1 is KGHSH and CDR2 LQKENI. CDR3 size: 15 residues.

The CDR3 sequence: CASSRNSGGQETQYF. The CDR3, as DNA: TGTGCCAGCAGCCGCAATAGCGGGGGGCAAGAGACCCAGTACTTC. The chain carries TRBV4-2 and TRBJ2-5, with 10 positions matching TRBD2. In germline, CDR1 is LGHNA, CDR2 YNFKEQ. With 4 bases clipped from V and 2 bases from J, the junction kept 4 bases outside the gene matches. CDR3 length equals 15 residues.

V is TRBV7-7 and J is TRBJ2-5; weak D call: TRBD1 (6 bases). This CDR3 comprises 16 residues. Trimming shortened V by 1 base and J by 2 bases, and 14 bases separated the two germline ends. CDR1 SSHAT and CDR2 FNYEAQ come from the germline V gene (reference sequence). The DNA of the CDR3 is TGTGCCAGCAGCTTAGGTTTAGGGGGTGAACAAGAGACCCAGTACTTC. It is translated as CASSLGLGGEQETQYF.

This clone is a singleton in its sample. The rearrangement uses TRBV18 and TRBJ1-4, with D possibly matching TRBD1 (5 bases). Germline V CDR1 and CDR2: KGHSH, LQKENI. The ends were cut back, 3 bases at V and 4 bases at J, with 15 bases in the middle. This CDR3 region has 16 residues. The CDR3: CASSPITGQLNEKLFF. For the CDR3, the DNA is TGTGCCAGCTCACCTATCACAGGTCAGCTTAATGAAAAACTGTTTTTT.

The genes are TRBV27 and TRBJ2-3; the match to TRBD1 covers 7 bases. CDR1 and CDR2 from the germline V gene are MNHEY and SMNVEV (reference sequence). The CDR3 covers 13 residues. V gave up 11 bases and J gave up 6 bases; unmatched junction bases: 11. DNA of the CDR3: TGTGCCTCATCGACAGGGACGGTGGATACGCAGTATTTT. Translating gives CASSTGTVDTQYF.

The sample holds a few counts of this clone. The gene calls are TRBV19 and TRBJ1-2; D might be TRBD1 (6 bases). The CDR3 is 12 residues long. Trimming took 7 bases from V and 4 from J, leaving 10 bases between them. From germline, CDR1 is LNHDA and CDR2 SQIVND (reference sequence). The CDR3 region is CASMGAPYGYTF. CDR3 nucleotide sequence: TGTGCCAGTATGGGGGCGCCCTATGGCTACACCTTC.

This clone has just a few counts. This chain links TRBV19 with TRBJ1-1; 8 nucleotides align to TRBD1. The germline V gene has CDR1 LNHDA and CDR2 SQIVND (reference sequence). After removal of 5 bases from V and 1 base from J, the junction contained 3 bases not matched to a gene. The CDR3 is 14 amino acids. The CDR3 spells CASSWQGANTEAFF. The CDR3 coding sequence is TGTGCCAGTAGTTGGCAGGGGGCGAACACTGAAGCTTTCTTT. Filled out from reference TRBV19 and TRBJ1-1, the complete variable domain reads DGGITQSPKYLFRKEGQNVTLSCEQNLNHDAMYWYRQDPGQGLRLIYYSQIVNDFQKGDIAEGYSVSREKKESFPLTVTSAQKNPTAFYLCASSWQGANTEAFFGQGTRLTVV.

The rearrangement joins TRBV6-5 to TRBJ1-1; tentative D call: TRBD1 (5 bases). Trimming stripped 5 bases from V and 5 bases from J, with 12 bases between. From germline, CDR1 is MNHEY and CDR2 SVGAGI. The CDR3 is 13 amino acids. In nucleotides, the CDR3 is TGTGCCAGCAGTAGGGAGGGGATGACTGAAGCTTTCTTT. Translating gives CASSREGMTEAFF.

Only one count was recorded for this clone. Germline and junction disagree at one end, which may indicate a read error. The rearrangement uses TRBV6-6 and TRBJ2-7; D call uncertain. Germline V CDR1 and CDR2: MNHNY, SVGAGI (reference sequence). The CDR3 sequence is 13 residues long. The CDR3 sequence: CASSYGDDLRPSF. The DNA of the CDR3 is TGTGCCAGCAGTTACGGAGACGATCTCCGCCCGTCCTTC.

The table lists this clone with a few counts. The J gene is TRBJ2-3, the V gene TRBV27; 8 bases match TRBD1. J lost 0 bases, V lost 5 bases, and 7 bases had no gene match. Germline CDR1 and CDR2: MNHEY and SMNVEV (reference sequence). CDR3 length: 16 amino acids. DNA for the CDR3: TGTGCCAGCAGTATCCAGGGACAGGCTAGCACAGATACGCAGTATTTT. Encoded protein: CASSIQGQASTDTQYF.

A note on this clone: Other nucleotide sequences from this sample produce the same CDR3. The genes are TRBV5-1 and TRBJ2-7; 10 positions match TRBD2. Germline V CDR1 and CDR2: SGHRS, YFSETQ. J lost 0 bases, V lost 3 bases, and 0 bases had no gene match. The CDR3 has 14 amino acids. CDR3 region: CASSWTSGSYEQYF. The CDR3 region has the DNA TGCGCCAGCAGCTGGACTAGCGGCTCCTACGAGCAGTACTTC.

CDR3 sequence: CASSLDRSQLDTEAFF. As DNA, the CDR3 is TGCGCCAGCAGCTTGGACAGGAGCCAGTTGGACACTGAAGCTTTCTTT. V and J are TRBV5-1 and TRBJ1-1; D is perhaps TRBD1 (5 bases). The CDR3 runs 16 residues. CDR1 is SGHRS and CDR2 is YFSETQ in the germline V gene. Trimming stripped 0 bases from V and 3 bases from J, with 15 bases between.

This clone was observed a few times. V usage is TRBV1 and J usage is TRBJ2-3; the table names TRBD2, a call not compared with the DNA. TRBV1 is termed a pseudogene. This CDR3 has 17 amino acids. The CDR3 DNA reads as TGCACCAGCCGGAGGGGAGCGGGGGGCCCTAGCACAGATACGCAGTATTTT. Translated: CTSRRGAGGPSTDTQYF.

The J gene is TRBJ2-5, the V gene TRBV15; 9 nucleotides match TRBD2. Germline CDR1 is LNHNV and CDR2 is YYDKDF (reference sequence). CDR3 size: 14 residues. After removal of 6 bases from V and 7 bases from J, the junction contained 9 bases not matched to a gene. CDR3 nucleotide sequence: TGTGCCACCAGTTTAGCGGGAGCCGGCGGGACCCAGTACTTC. Translation gives CATSLAGAGGTQYF.